Reported below is one T cell receptor (beta chain). The antigen remains undetermined. CDR1 and CDR2 from the germline V gene are SNHLY and FYNNEI. The CDR3 length is 13 residues. Trimming pared 8 bases from V and 0 bases from J, leaving 7 bases between. Each patient went into thyroid surgery without having received any treatment. This sample was included in a study of metastatic and nonmetastatic thyroid tumors. Study in general: Malignant thyroid and benign thyroid patients provided blood and tumor or nodule tissue whose repertoires were compared. Study-level findings and limits: Across blood and tumor, TCR beta diversity in malignant thyroid tumors was reportedly significantly higher than in benign nodules.

In the original analysis: Clinicopathological groups supplied CDR3 differences that were used to build a distant-metastasis classifier for papillary thyroid cancer. TCRdb reassembled clones from the PCR reads with MiXCR. The V and J calls here are based on TCRdb, not the publication. The profile shows about 5,000 clones, roughly 29% of them singletons. Sequencing used adjacent normal tissue. The V call is TRBV2, the J call TRBJ1-4; D is undetermined. This clonotype was obtained from a female donor with papillary thyroid cancer or a benign thyroid nodule (not recorded which). Some clones in this sample may be carry-over from other donors' samples. The CDR3 DNA reads as TGTGCCAGCTCGTCTACAACTAATGAAAAACTGTTTTTT. This gives the protein CASSSTTNEKLFF.